This TCR beta chain was captured in a study of naive and memory T cell subsets. This clonotype was seen ten or more times. What it binds is unknown. Study-wide results and caveats: Naive and memory repertoire findings lacked a ground truth for validation.

An equimolar mix of two oligonucleotides served as the beta constant-region primer for TRBC1 and TRBC2. MiXCR was run by TCRdb on the UMI-ligation and nested PCR reads, yielding one entry per CDR3 protein. The sample includes tens of thousands of distinct CDR3 sequences, 7% of them seen just once. Sequenced material: central memory CD4+ T cells from blood. This TCR was recovered from a human donor in good health.

CDR3 DNA sequence: TGCACTCCATGTCGGCTAGCTTTCTACGAGCAGTACTTC. This codes for CTPCRLAFYEQYF. The chain employs TRBV29-1 and TRBJ2-7, with D possibly being TRBD2 (5 bases). The CDR3 consists of 13 residues. The germline V gene has CDR1 SQVTM and CDR2 ANQGSEA.